These 17 T cell receptor beta chains were sequenced from one sample in a study of regulatory T cells in long-lasting Graves disease. Time point here: newly diagnosed GD, antithyroid drugs for less than 3 months. PBMC RNA was the source of the TCR library. Library construction for TCR beta used iRepertoire HTBI primers and Arm-PCR of CDR3 regions. TCRdb independently ran MiXCR on the multiplex PCR reads; one entry per CDR3 protein. The sample carries around 500,000 distinct CDR3 sequences, 15% to 20% recorded once. These data were also filed under a second study, of T cells in Graves' hyperthyroidism and ophthalmopathy.

Here the sequenced sample was peripheral blood mononuclear cells (PBMCs), taken at new diagnosis, from a patient treated with antithyroid drugs. The receptors come from a woman aged 35-65 years with Graves disease.

The chain combines TRBV2 with TRBJ1-2; D perhaps matches TRBD1 (6 bases). The V gene's germline CDR1 is SNHLY and CDR2 FYNNEI. The V and J ends lost 6 bases and 0 bases respectively, with 11 bases between them. The length of the CDR3 is 14 residues. CDR3 in DNA: TGTGCCAGCAGGGGGGCGGGGGCTAACTATGGCTACACCTTC. This translates into CASRGAGANYGYTF.

This clonotype was observed a handful of times. This sequence joins TRBV6-9 and TRBJ2-3, with D tentatively TRBD2 (6 bases). Per the germline V gene, CDR1 is MNHGY and CDR2 is SVAAGI. V was pared by 4 bases and J by 2 bases, with 10 bases between. This CDR3 is 14 amino acids long. The DNA for the CDR3 is TGTGCCAGCAGTTGGGGGGTCTCCACAGATACGCAGTATTTT. It translates to CASSWGVSTDTQYF.

This clonotype came up many times. The rearrangement uses TRBV20-1 and TRBJ1-2; 8 nucleotides match TRBD1. CDR3 length: 13 amino acids. After removal of 2 bases from V and 3 bases from J, the junction contained 2 bases not matched to a gene. The germline V gene encodes CDR1 DFQATT and CDR2 SNEGSKA (reference sequence). The CDR3 protein is CSARLDRDYGYTF. The CDR3 DNA reads TGCAGTGCTAGATTGGACAGGGACTATGGCTACACCTTC.

The gene calls are TRBV3-1 and TRBJ2-2, with D possibly being TRBD2 (5 bases). The V gene's germline CDR1 is LGHDT and CDR2 YNNKEL (reference sequence). Trimming took off 3 bases at V and 6 bases at J, with 8 bases between the two ends. The CDR3 has 13 amino acids. CDR3 DNA: TGTGCCAGCAGCCAGTATAGCGCCGGGGAGCTGTTTTTT. Translated: CASSQYSAGELFF.

This clonotype has at least ten counts. V is TRBV28 and J is TRBJ1-6, with a possible D match to TRBD1 (5 bases). Germline values: CDR1 MDHEN, CDR2 SYDVKM. CDR3 length: 16 residues. Trimming stripped 5 bases from V and 0 bases from J, with 11 bases between. The DNA for the CDR3 is TGTGCCAGCAGTGCCGGGACGAGCTCCTATAATTCACCCCTCCACTTT. Protein sequence: CASSAGTSSYNSPLHF.

The sample holds many counts of this clonotype. The gene calls are TRBV30 and TRBJ1-2; D is unresolved. Germline V gene lookup returns CDR1 GTSNPN and CDR2 SVGIG (reference sequence). Trimming pared 3 bases from V and 2 bases from J, leaving 1 base between. This CDR3 contains 10 residues. The CDR3, as DNA: TGTGCCTGGAGGAACTATGGCTACACCTTC. It specifies CAWRNYGYTF.

The sample holds a few counts of this clonotype. The junction and the germline gene differ at one end; a read error may be behind it. V gene TRBV28 combines with J gene TRBJ1-5; D not certain. The CDR3 contains 14 residues. CDR1 and CDR2 from the germline V gene are MDHEN and SYDVKM. CDR3 sequence reads: CAGSSPFEEQPQHF. CDR3 DNA: TGTGCCGGCAGTTCCCCCTTTGAGGAGCAGCCCCAGCATTTT.

This clonotype was seen a handful of times. This chain links TRBV10-3 with TRBJ2-2; 8 nucleotides align to TRBD2. Trimming took 9 bases from V and 0 from J; bases not matched to a gene: 0. CDR1 ENHRY and CDR2 SYGVKD come from the germline V gene. This CDR3 contains 13 residues. CDR3 DNA sequence: TGTGCCATGCGGGGGGCGAACACCGGGGAGCTGTTTTTT. Protein product: CAMRGANTGELFF.

This clonotype came up a few times. The chain joins TRBV15 to TRBJ1-5; D ambiguous. CDR3 length: 15 residues. Trimming took 8 bases from V and 10 from J, leaving 24 bases between them. Germline values: CDR1 LNHNV, CDR2 YYDKDF (reference sequence). CDR3 sequence (DNA): TGTGCCACCGACCCCGGTCCGGCCTCCGCGGGTCCCCAGCATTTT. This codes for CATDPGPASAGPQHF.

V usage is TRBV24-1 and J usage is TRBJ1-1; TRBD1 agrees at 9 bases. Trimming at V came to 3 bases and at J to 4 bases, leaving 8 bases not matched to a gene. Germline values: CDR1 KGHDR, CDR2 SFDVKD. This CDR3 spans 16 amino acids. CDR3 nucleotides: TGTGCCACCAGTGATGGCCCCGGGACAGGGACCACTGAAGCTTTCTTT. Translating it yields CATSDGPGTGTTEAFF.

The table lists this clonotype with many counts. The chain is built from TRBV2 and TRBJ2-3; the match to TRBD1 covers 9 bases. The CDR3 is made up of 14 amino acids. CDR1 is SNHLY and CDR2 is FYNNEI in the germline V gene. Losses at the gene ends were 6 bases for V and 7 bases for J; bases not matched to a gene: 8. CDR3 sequence: CASRGPGQGNTQYF. In DNA, the CDR3 is TGTGCCAGCAGGGGACCGGGACAGGGAAATACGCAGTATTTT.

There are many counts of this clonotype. This chain joins TRBV12-3 or TRBV12-4 and TRBJ1-3, with D uncertain. Trimming took 5 bases from V and 0 from J, leaving 11 bases between them. There are 15 residues in the CDR3. CDR3 residues: CASSRRMSSGNTIYF. The CDR3 DNA reads as TGTGCCAGCAGTCGACGGATGAGCTCTGGAAACACCATATATTTT.

This clonotype occurred many times. The rearrangement links TRBV2 to TRBJ2-3, with 8 bases lining up with TRBD2. CDR1 is SNHLY and CDR2 is FYNNEI in the germline V gene. The CDR3 extends over 14 amino acids. V shed 1 base and J 8 bases; nucleotides not matched to a gene: 5. CDR3 in DNA: TGTGCCAGCAGTGAAGTGCGGGGGGCGGTTACGCAGTATTTT. Translation: CASSEVRGAVTQYF.

This clonotype was found a few times. V and J are TRBV9 and TRBJ2-1; 10 nucleotides line up with TRBD2. The V gene end was trimmed by 4 bases and the J gene end by 7 bases; junction bases not matched to a gene: 8. The CDR3 spans 15 residues. In germline, CDR1 is SGDLS, CDR2 YYNGEE. The CDR3 nucleotides read TGTGCCAGCAGCTTGAGCGGGGGGGCGAGGAATGAGCAGTTCTTC. Protein: CASSLSGGARNEQFF.

This clonotype turned up a few times. The gene calls are TRBV5-6 and TRBJ2-5; D remains unclear. Trimming pared 4 bases from V and 5 bases from J, leaving 12 bases between. From germline, CDR1 is SGHDT and CDR2 YYEEEE. The CDR3 totals 13 residues. The CDR3 spells CASSQVGSETQYF. The CDR3 nucleotides are TGTGCCAGCAGCCAAGTTGGGTCGGAGACCCAGTACTTC.

This clonotype was seen repeatedly, ten times or more. This chain joins TRBV28 and TRBJ2-1; 11 positions agree with TRBD2. Germline CDR1 and CDR2: MDHEN and SYDVKM. After removal of 6 bases from V and 8 bases from J, the junction contained 12 bases not matched to a gene. This CDR3 comprises 16 residues. Here the CDR3 reads CASSYPTNSGGDEQFF. The DNA for the CDR3 is TGTGCCAGCAGCTACCCGACTAATAGCGGGGGGGATGAGCAGTTCTTC.

The J gene is TRBJ1-5, the V gene TRBV7-2, with 7 bases matching TRBD1. CDR1 is SGHTA, CDR2 FQGNSA, per germline. The CDR3 consists of 15 residues. V was pared by 3 bases and J by 4 bases, with 6 bases of the junction left unmatched. CDR3 nucleotides: TGTGCCAGCAGCTTTACCGGGACAGATAATCAGCCCCAGCATTTT. Translated, it gives CASSFTGTDNQPQHF.